A single sample gave rise to the 26 T cell receptor beta chains below, sequenced in a study of identical twins. TCRdb recomputed calls from the 5' RACE reads with MiXCR, one row per CDR3 protein. The data show about 570,000 distinct CDR3 sequences, around 9.6% seen once. This same sample was also taken into another study, of yellow fever vaccine responses in identical twins.

Material: PBMCs. These receptors were taken from a woman under 30 in good health.

This clonotype appeared many times. The chain recombines TRBV29-1 with TRBJ2-3; 7 bases agree with TRBD2. J gave up 0 bases and V 7 bases, and 10 bases lay outside the gene matches. The length of the CDR3 is 15 residues. Germline CDR1 and CDR2: SQVTM and ANQGSEA. The CDR3 loop reads CSATGEGGSTDTQYF. The CDR3 DNA follows: TGCAGCGCCACCGGCGAGGGAGGGAGCACAGATACGCAGTATTTT.

In this sample, this clonotype turned up many times. The DNA for the CDR3 is TGTGCCAGCAGTTTAGTAATTAGCGCCTACAATGAGCAGTTCTTC. Translation: CASSLVISAYNEQFF. The genes are TRBV27 and TRBJ2-1; maybe TRBD2 (5 bases). This CDR3 is built from 15 residues. Germline CDR1 is MNHEY and CDR2 is SMNVEV (reference sequence). Trimming shortened V by 2 bases and J by 2 bases, and 10 bases separated the two germline ends.

Ten or more counts support this clonotype. The rearrangement links TRBV7-2 to TRBJ2-2; 10 bases are a match to TRBD2. The length of the CDR3 is 17 residues. V was pared by 1 base and J by 4 bases, with 6 bases of the junction left unmatched. The germline V gene has CDR1 SGHTA and CDR2 FQGNSA. CDR3 sequence reads: CASSLVRLAGVTGELFF. The DNA of the CDR3 is TGTGCCAGCAGCTTAGTACGGCTAGCGGGGGTCACCGGGGAGCTGTTTTTT.

This clonotype was observed a few times. V and J are TRBV6-5 and TRBJ2-7, with unresolved D. Trimming left V 2 bases short and J 0 bases short, with 8 bases between. The CDR3 length is 14 residues. Germline CDR1 and CDR2: MNHEY and SVGAGI. CDR3 loop: CASSYPQDSYEQYF. CDR3 DNA: TGTGCCAGCAGTTACCCCCAGGACTCCTACGAGCAGTACTTC.

This chain links TRBV6-1 with TRBJ2-3; 11 bases are a match to TRBD2. The CDR3 runs 15 residues. Trimming at V came to 4 bases and at J to 4 bases, leaving 4 bases not matched to a gene. Germline values: CDR1 MNHNS, CDR2 SASEGT. Here the CDR3 reads CASSGASGGSDTQYF. CDR3 coding DNA: TGTGCCAGCAGTGGAGCTAGCGGGGGGTCAGATACGCAGTATTTT.

This clonotype came up many times. The chain carries TRBV5-5 and TRBJ2-7, with 8 nucleotides matching TRBD1. J was trimmed by 3 bases and V by 0 bases; bases with no gene match: 11. The CDR3 length is 17 residues. CDR1 is SGHKS and CDR2 is YYEKEE in the germline V gene (reference sequence). The CDR3 loop is CASSLEGQVDLLYEQYF. CDR3 nucleotide sequence: TGTGCCAGCAGCTTGGAGGGACAGGTGGACCTCCTCTACGAGCAGTACTTC. Together with reference TRBV5-5 and TRBJ2-7, the CDR3 gives the full variable domain: DAGVTQSPTHLIKTRGQQVTLRCSPISGHKSVSWYQQVLGQGPQFIFQYYEKEERGRGNFPDRFSARQFPNYSSELNVNALLLGDSALYLCASSLEGQVDLLYEQYFGPGTRLTVT.

This clonotype has a count of ten or more. V is TRBV7-2 and J is TRBJ2-7, with 9 bases matching TRBD1. From germline, CDR1 is SGHTA and CDR2 FQGNSA. This CDR3 comprises 13 residues. The V segment lost 3 bases and the J segment 11 bases; nucleotides outside the gene matches: 8. CDR3 DNA: TGTGCCAGCAGCTTTAGGGGGGACAGGGCAAAGTACTTC. Amino acids: CASSFRGDRAKYF.

This clonotype has just a few counts. The chain recombines TRBV4-1 with TRBJ2-4, with D perhaps TRBD2 (5 bases). Trimming cost V 0 bases and J 9 bases, with 6 bases left between them. CDR1 is MGHRA, CDR2 YSYEKL, per germline. This CDR3 spans 12 amino acids. CDR3 in amino acids: CASSQDEGIQYF. CDR3 sequence (DNA): TGCGCCAGCAGCCAAGATGAGGGCATTCAGTACTTC.

This clonotype was found a few times. The V and J genes are TRBV27 and TRBJ2-4; TRBD1 or TRBD2 may be the D gene (7 bases each). The CDR3 has 16 residues. Germline V gives CDR1 MNHEY, CDR2 SMNVEV (reference sequence). V lost 6 bases to trimming and J lost 0 bases, with 15 bases between them. DNA for the CDR3: TGTGCCAGCAGAGCGGGACAGCGACTAGCCAAAAACATTCAGTACTTC. Translation gives CASRAGQRLAKNIQYF.

This clonotype was picked up one time. The chain joins TRBV7-2 to TRBJ2-1, with D possibly TRBD2 on 6 matching bases. CDR3 length: 17 residues. Trimming stripped 1 base from V and 7 bases from J, with 20 bases between. Germline V gene data show CDR1 as SGHTA and CDR2 as FQGNSA. The CDR3 sequence is CASSLGRTCGTRNEQFF. The CDR3 bases are TGTGCCAGCAGCTTAGGTAGGACTTGCGGGACGAGGAATGAGCAGTTCTTC. Together with reference TRBV7-2 and TRBJ2-1, the CDR3 gives the full variable domain: GAGVSQSPSNKVTEKGKDVELRCDPISGHTALYWYRQSLGQGLEFLIYFQGNSAPDKSGLPSDRFSAERTGGSVSTLTIQRTQQEDSAVYLCASSLGRTCGTRNEQFFGPGTRLTVL.

V usage is TRBV29-1 and J usage is TRBJ2-2; D call uncertain. Between the trimmed V and J ends, which lost 6 bases and 3 bases, there was a span of 5 bases. Per germline, CDR1 SQVTM and CDR2 ANQGSEA. The CDR3 length is 11 residues. The DNA of the CDR3 is TGCAGCGTGAAGTACACCGGGGAGCTGTTTTTT. It specifies CSVKYTGELFF.

The rearrangement joins TRBV28 to TRBJ1-2; 9 nucleotides agree with TRBD1. The CDR3 loop spans 15 amino acids. Per germline, CDR1 MDHEN and CDR2 SYDVKM. The junction had 11 bases not matched to a gene; V was cut back by 5 bases and J by 7 bases. The CDR3 loop is CASSPSGQGVGGYTF. DNA for the CDR3: TGTGCCAGCAGTCCCTCGGGACAGGGAGTAGGTGGCTACACCTTC.

This clonotype came up a few times. This chain joins TRBV20-1 and TRBJ2-1; D gene unclear. This CDR3 is built from 15 residues. Germline loops: CDR1 DFQATT, CDR2 SNEGSKA (reference sequence). The V end was cut by 4 bases, the J end by 1 base, with 14 bases between. DNA for the CDR3: TGCAGTGCTAATCGAGTAGGCAAATCCTACAATGAGCAGTTCTTC. It specifies CSANRVGKSYNEQFF.

This clonotype was observed a few times. The chain carries TRBV29-1 and TRBJ2-3, with 9 bases that match TRBD1. Unmatched junction bases numbered 10, after V lost 1 base and J lost 5 bases. Germline assignment: CDR1 SQVTM and CDR2 ANQGSEA. This CDR3 is built from 16 residues. CDR3 loop: CSVEGDPDRGGDTQYF. The CDR3 DNA is TGCAGCGTTGAAGGGGACCCGGACAGGGGCGGAGATACGCAGTATTTT.

In its sample, this clonotype was seen many times. The chain combines TRBV11-3 with TRBJ2-1, with no clear D. The CDR3 loop spans 12 amino acids. V was pared by 3 bases and J by 8 bases, with 8 bases between. Germline CDR1 reads SGHNT; CDR2 reads YENEEA. The CDR3 region is CASSLGFDEQFF. For the CDR3, the DNA is TGTGCCAGCAGCTTGGGTTTCGATGAGCAGTTCTTC.

The chain employs TRBV3-1 and TRBJ2-3; 9 nucleotides match TRBD2. The CDR3 covers 16 residues. V trimming: 0 bases; J trimming: 7 bases; junction bases outside the gene matches: 8. CDR1 and CDR2 from the germline V gene are LGHDT and YNNKEL (reference sequence). Here the CDR3 DNA reads TGTGCCAGCAGCCAAGATTTGGGACCTAGCGGGAATACGCAGTATTTT. As protein: CASSQDLGPSGNTQYF.

This clonotype was picked up a small number of times. The genes are TRBV5-1 and TRBJ2-5; D gene unclear. The CDR3 contains 13 residues. V lost 9 bases, J lost 4 bases, and 16 bases lay in between. Germline V gene data show CDR1 as SGHRS and CDR2 as YFSETQ. CDR3 bases: TGCGCCACCAGGCGCGATATACGAGAGACCCAGTACTTC. Its translation is CATRRDIRETQYF. The variable domain in full, with the rest retrieved from reference TRBV5-1 and TRBJ2-5, is KAGVTQTPRYLIKTRGQQVTLSCSPISGHRSVSWYQQTPGQGLQFLFEYFSETQRNKGNFPGRFSGRQFSNSRSEMNVSTLELGDSALYLCATRRDIRETQYFGPGTRLLVL.

Many counts were recorded for this clonotype. The rearrangement uses TRBV28 and TRBJ2-1; TRBD1 agrees at 9 bases. The CDR3 contains 14 residues. Unmatched junction bases numbered 9, after V lost 6 bases and J lost 9 bases. The germline gives CDR1 MDHEN, CDR2 SYDVKM. CDR3 nucleotide sequence: TGTGCCAGCAGGGGACAGGGAGGTTGGAGTGAGCAGTTCTTC. Translated, it gives CASRGQGGWSEQFF.

This clonotype appeared many times. This chain connects TRBV13 to TRBJ1-2; TRBD1 matches at 8 bases. The CDR3 covers 14 residues. The germline CDR1 and CDR2 sequences are PRHDT and FYEKMQ (reference sequence). The V gene end was trimmed by 10 bases and the J gene end by 2 bases; junction bases not matched to a gene: 9. The DNA of the CDR3 is TGTGCCACCCAGTGGCAGGGGGCCAACTATGGCTACACCTTC. Translating gives CATQWQGANYGYTF.

The chain joins TRBV18 to TRBJ2-1; 7 bases are shared with TRBD2. The trim removed 5 bases at V and 6 bases at J, leaving 13 bases unmatched. This CDR3 has 16 residues. The germline V gene has CDR1 KGHSH and CDR2 LQKENI. The CDR3: CASSSSAGTKVNEQFF. CDR3 coding DNA: TGTGCCAGCTCATCATCTGCCGGGACTAAGGTCAATGAGCAGTTCTTC.

This clonotype came up a few times. This rearrangement joins TRBV7-9 to TRBJ2-3, with TRBD2 matching 10 bases. J gave up 4 bases and V 1 base, and 5 bases lay outside the gene matches. Germline CDR1 reads SEHNR; CDR2 reads FQNEAQ (reference sequence). This CDR3 region has 16 residues. This CDR3 is CASSLVGTSASDTQYF. CDR3 nucleotides: TGTGCCAGCAGCTTAGTGGGGACTAGCGCATCAGATACGCAGTATTTT.

This chain connects TRBV7-2 to TRBJ2-1, with TRBD1 matching over 9 bases. The length of the CDR3 is 15 residues. V gave up 5 bases and J gave up 7 bases; unmatched junction bases: 9. Germline V gene sequence: CDR1 SGHTA, CDR2 FQGNSA. The CDR3 spells CASSARQGVRNEQFF. DNA of the CDR3: TGTGCCAGCAGCGCTCGACAGGGGGTTAGGAATGAGCAGTTCTTC.

This clonotype was detected many times. The chain uses TRBV5-1 and TRBJ2-3; D is undetermined. This CDR3 is built from 15 residues. Between the trimmed V and J ends, which lost 4 bases and 2 bases, there was a span of 14 bases. Germline V gene data show CDR1 as SGHRS and CDR2 as YFSETQ. In DNA, the CDR3 is TGCGCCAGCAGCATGGCCCGCCATGTCACAGATACGCAGTATTTT. It is translated as CASSMARHVTDTQYF.

The chain uses TRBV20-1 and TRBJ1-2, with D perhaps TRBD1 (5 bases). Germline values: CDR1 DFQATT, CDR2 SNEGSKA (reference sequence). This CDR3 spans 12 amino acids. V gave up 7 bases and J gave up 8 bases, with 17 bases separating them. The CDR3 loop reads CSVRGKGSGYTF. The CDR3 DNA is TGCAGTGTCCGGGGGAAAGGAAGCGGCTACACCTTC.

This clonotype has at least ten counts. The rearrangement links TRBV5-1 to TRBJ2-3, with D unclear. The germline CDR1 and CDR2 sequences are SGHRS and YFSETQ. The CDR3 length is 13 residues. Trimming shortened V by 4 bases and J by 5 bases, and 11 bases separated the two germline ends. The CDR3 DNA sequence: TGCGCCAGCAGCCCCCCGGGCCTAGATACGCAGTATTTT. Amino acid sequence: CASSPPGLDTQYF.

This clonotype was recorded at least ten times. This rearrangement joins TRBV9 to TRBJ2-1, with D perhaps matching TRBD1 (5 bases). CDR3 size: 14 residues. Looked up from germline, CDR1 is SGDLS and CDR2 is YYNGEE. V was pared by 0 bases and J by 2 bases, with 6 bases between. The CDR3 is CASSVDRTYNEQFF. CDR3 sequence (DNA): TGTGCCAGCAGCGTAGACAGGACCTACAATGAGCAGTTCTTC.